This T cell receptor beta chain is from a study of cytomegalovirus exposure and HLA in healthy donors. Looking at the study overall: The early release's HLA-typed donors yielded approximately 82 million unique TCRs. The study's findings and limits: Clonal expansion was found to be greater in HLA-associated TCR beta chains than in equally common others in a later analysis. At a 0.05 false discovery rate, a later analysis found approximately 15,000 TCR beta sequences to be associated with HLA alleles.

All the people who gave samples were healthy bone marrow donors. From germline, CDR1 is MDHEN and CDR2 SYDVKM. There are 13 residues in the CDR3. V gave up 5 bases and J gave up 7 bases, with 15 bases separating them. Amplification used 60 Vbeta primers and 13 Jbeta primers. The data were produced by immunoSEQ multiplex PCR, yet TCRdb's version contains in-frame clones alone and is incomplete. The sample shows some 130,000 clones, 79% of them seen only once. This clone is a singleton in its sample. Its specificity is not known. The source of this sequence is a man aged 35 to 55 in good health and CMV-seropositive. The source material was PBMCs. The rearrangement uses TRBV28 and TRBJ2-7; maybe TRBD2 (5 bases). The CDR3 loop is CASSPRTATEQYF. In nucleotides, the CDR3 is TGTGCCAGCAGTCCCCGGACTGCTACGGAGCAGTACTTC.